Sequencing of this T cell receptor (beta chain) was carried out in a study of blood T cell repertoires in COVID-19 (TCRdb year 2020). Turning to the overall study: Samples from collaborators originated in the United States, Italy and Spain and spanned both the acute and convalescent phases of COVID-19. The material from the prospective study consisted of cDNA or gDNA derived from T cells, B-cell-depleted T cells, or PBMCs. Subjects who had been exposed to COVID-19, were actively infected with it, or had recovered from it provided the deeply sampled blood TCRbeta repertoires that made up the dataset. The repertoires were released in a freely available public database intended as a resource for research on the immune response to SARS-CoV-2. The samples were drawn from the first 160 participants of the ongoing ImmuneRACE study and from roughly 1,300 subjects provided by 6 global collaborators. A de-identified subject ID, COVID-19 status, age in years and sex were almost always included in the sample metadata. Where HLA class I and class II types were available, the types were taken from metadata supplied by the sample provider, not from assay-based typing.

Summary of the overall study and its limitations: The amount of clinical and demographic metadata varied by source and participant and was provided uncurated.

CDR1 and CDR2 were assigned from the germline V gene as WSHSY and SAAADI. V sheds 5 bases and J sheds 0 bases, leaving 14 bases between their ends. Its CDR3 holds 17 amino acids, cysteine through phenylalanine. Just the 51-base CDR3 DNA is kept, in frame starting at base 1. The immunoSEQ Assay, a bias-controlled multiplex PCR, was used to amplify TCRbeta CDR3 regions from genomic DNA. For the original study's pipeline: The number of nucleated cells in each sample was estimated by amplification of reference gene primers within the assay. To quantify the absolute abundance of each unique TCRbeta CDR3 rearrangement, sequence reads were collapsed and filtered. For each sample, productive Simpson clonality was calculated by taking the square root of Simpson's diversity index across productive rearrangements. TCRdb took this table from immuneACCESS and kept in-frame rearrangements with V and J called. Such tables lack part of the clones; where checked against another copy, unresolved V genes explain under half of the gap, and the rest is unexplained. V, J and clone size were drawn from that table, and D and trimming were deduced from the DNA. The sample profile shows around 110,000 clones; about nine tenths of them were found once. In total, the top ten clones hold around 4.5% of the sample.

Each collaborating institution followed its own protocols to collect whole blood in K2EDTA tubes. For TCRbeta analysis, collaborators shipped samples in one of three forms: frozen whole blood, isolated PBMCs, or DNA extracted from either of those sample types. This clone occurred once. No antigen is known for it. No clone much larger than this one lies a single base away; base qualities are absent. Here the chain combines TRBV10-2 and TRBJ2-6; the D gene is perhaps TRBD1, from 5 matching bases. The sequenced material came from peripheral blood. This receptor was identified in a man in his forties with acute or convalescent COVID-19. The nucleotide sequence reads as follows: TGCGCCAGCAGTATAGGGGTTTTTAGCTCTGGGGCCAACGTCCTGACTTTC. This translates into CASSIGVFSSGANVLTF.